This T cell receptor beta chain emerged from a study of OX40 agonist ivuxolimab in advanced cancers. With respect to the entire study: The costimulatory receptor OX40 (CD134) was targeted by ivuxolimab, a fully human IgG2 agonistic monoclonal antibody. The purpose of peripheral TCRbeta sequencing was to test whether ivuxolimab changed TCR sequence diversity and led to clonal T-cell expansion. Intravenous ivuxolimab was administered to patients every 2 weeks at six dose levels: 0.01, 0.1, 0.3, 1.5, 3 and 10 mg/kg. In the dose-escalation cohort, around four fifths of patients were male, and the mean age was 60 years with a range of roughly 20 to 79. Among the roughly 50 dose-escalation patients, some 19 had hepatocellular carcinoma, 15 or so melanoma, 9 renal cell carcinoma and 9 head and neck cancer. The paper covers the monotherapy dose-escalation part of the phase I ivuxolimab trial, which included N ≈ 50 patients. Patients were allowed to have had prior anti-PD-1, anti-PD-L1 or anti-CTLA-4 therapy, and around 41% of the dose-escalation patients had previously received checkpoint inhibitors. Partial responses occurred in three dose-escalation patients, of whom one had hepatocellular carcinoma and two had cutaneous melanoma. General conclusions and limits of the study: In the 0.1-3.0 mg/kg groups, partial responders were among the patients with the lowest normalized peripheral clonal expansion, particularly in CD8+ T cells. Low levels of normalized T-cell clonal expansion were also seen in some patients who did not respond. Antigen specificity was not determined for the clonally expanded peripheral T cells. At doses of 0.1 to 3.0 mg/kg, clonal expansion of both CD4+ and CD8+ T cells in blood was seen between baseline and week 6. After ivuxolimab, CD8+ T cells had more expanded clones than CD4+ T cells on average.

Genomic DNA was extracted from sorted cells for sequencing of the TCRbeta CDR3 region. The immunoSEQ Assay was used for sequencing of TCRbeta CDR3 regions. Entries here come from immuneACCESS through TCRdb and include only in-frame sequences with V and J called. Some clones fail to appear in such tables; in the studies checked, an unresolved V gene covers under half of the shortfall, and the cause of the remainder is unknown. The sample table lists roughly 86,000 clones, about 91% of them with a count of one. The ten largest clones capture approximately 2.9% of the sample. The germline V gene yields SGHAT for CDR1 and FQNNGV for CDR2. CDR3 length: 18 amino acids, cysteine to phenylalanine. Here the CDR3 DNA is all that survives: 54 bases in frame from base 1. V and J are truncated by 4 bases and 0 bases respectively, leaving an intervening sequence of 22 bases. Patients with autoimmune disease history or receiving systemic immunosuppression were excluded from the trial. In every dose cohort, peripheral blood was drawn for TCR sequencing at baseline, cycle 4 day 1, and cycle 7 day 1. The samples were taken from a phase I, first-in-human, multicenter, open-label dose-escalation trial of ivuxolimab. The trial enrolled adults with locally advanced or metastatic head and neck squamous cell, hepatocellular, melanoma or renal cell carcinoma. Before TCR sequencing, CD4+ T cells and CD8+ T cells from peripheral blood were sorted into separate populations.

For this clone: No antigen is known for it. No much larger clone is present one base from it, and per-base qualities are unavailable.

This chain is built from TRBV11-2 and TRBJ2-7; a tentative D call is TRBD2 (6 bases match). Sequencing used CD4+ or CD8+ T cells sorted from blood, obtained in a trial of the OX40 agonist ivuxolimab. The clonotype originates from an adult with an advanced solid tumor such as melanoma, head and neck, liver or kidney cancer. The nucleotide sequence is given as TGTGCCAGCAGCTCCTCAATCGTCCCCGGGACTGGCTCCTACGAGCAGTACTTC. Translated, it reads CASSSSIVPGTGSYEQYF.